What follows are 2 T cell receptor beta chains derived from one specimen sequenced in a study of blood T cell repertoires in COVID-19. Sequencing used immunoSEQ multiplex PCR; TCRdb keeps in-frame clones, though not all of them. This sample has about 120,000 clones, with less than 90% found just once. Sequenced sample: peripheral blood. These receptors were obtained from a man older than 75 with active or convalescent COVID-19.

The CDR3 is CASSPTRRTREQYF. CDR3 in DNA: TGTGCCAGCAGCCCGACACGGCGTACAAGAGAGCAGTACTTC. The rearrangement links TRBV14 to TRBJ2-7; unclear D gene. Germline CDR1 SGHDN, CDR2 FVKESK. The ends were cut back, 4 bases at V and 7 bases at J, with 17 bases in the middle. The CDR3 runs to 14 residues.

This clone came up once. This chain uses TRBV9 with TRBJ1-2; 8 bases match TRBD1. Germline V lookup: CDR1 SGDLS, CDR2 YYNGEE. There are 16 residues in the CDR3. The J segment lost 4 bases and the V segment lost 0 bases, leaving 8 bases of the junction unmatched. CDR3 region: CASSVGPDRGSYGYTF. The CDR3 nucleotides are TGTGCCAGCAGCGTAGGACCCGACAGGGGTAGCTATGGCTACACCTTC.